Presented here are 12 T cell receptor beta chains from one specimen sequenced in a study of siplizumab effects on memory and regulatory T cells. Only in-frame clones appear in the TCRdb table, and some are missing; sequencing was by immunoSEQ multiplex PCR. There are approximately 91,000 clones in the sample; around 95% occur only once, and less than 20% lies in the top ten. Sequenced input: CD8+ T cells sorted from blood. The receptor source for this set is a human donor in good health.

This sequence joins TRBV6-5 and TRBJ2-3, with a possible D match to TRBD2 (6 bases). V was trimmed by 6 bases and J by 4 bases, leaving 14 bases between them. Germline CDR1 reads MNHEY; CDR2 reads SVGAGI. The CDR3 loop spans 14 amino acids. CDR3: CASSPHWGADTQYF. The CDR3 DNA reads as TGTGCCAGCAGCCCGCACTGGGGGGCAGATACGCAGTATTTT.

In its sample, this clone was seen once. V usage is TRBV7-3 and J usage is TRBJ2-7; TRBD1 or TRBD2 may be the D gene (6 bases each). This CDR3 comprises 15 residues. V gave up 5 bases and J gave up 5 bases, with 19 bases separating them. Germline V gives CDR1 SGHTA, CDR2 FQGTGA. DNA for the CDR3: TGTGCCAGCAGCAGATTCGGCGAGGAGGGGGACGAGCAGTACTTC. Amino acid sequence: CASSRFGEEGDEQYF.

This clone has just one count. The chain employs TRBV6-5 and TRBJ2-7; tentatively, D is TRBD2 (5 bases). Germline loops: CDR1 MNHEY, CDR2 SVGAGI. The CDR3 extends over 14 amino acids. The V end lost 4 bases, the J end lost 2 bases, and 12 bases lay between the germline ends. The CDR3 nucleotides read TGTGCCAGCAGTTGGAGCGGATCCGCCTACGAGCAGTACTTC. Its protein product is CASSWSGSAYEQYF.

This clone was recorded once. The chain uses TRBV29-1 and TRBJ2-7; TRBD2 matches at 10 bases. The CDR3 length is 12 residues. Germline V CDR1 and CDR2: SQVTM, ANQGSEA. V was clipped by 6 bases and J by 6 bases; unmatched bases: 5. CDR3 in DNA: TGCAGCGTCCCTAGCGGGAGTGGCGAGCAGTACTTC. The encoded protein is CSVPSGSGEQYF.

For the CDR3, the DNA is TGTGCCAGCAGCTCCGGCAATCAGCCCCAGCATTTT. Protein sequence: CASSSGNQPQHF. The chain uses TRBV5-6 and TRBJ1-5; D is ambiguous. Germline CDR1 SGHDT, CDR2 YYEEEE. This CDR3 has 12 amino acids. Trimming pared 3 bases from V and 2 bases from J, leaving 3 bases between. Full variable domain (remainder filled in from reference TRBV5-6 and TRBJ1-5): DAGVTQSPTHLIKTRGQQVTLRCSPKSGHDTVSWYQQALGQGPQFIFQYYEEEERQRGNFPDRFSGHQFPNYSSELNVNALLLGDSALYLCASSSGNQPQHFGDGTRLSIL.

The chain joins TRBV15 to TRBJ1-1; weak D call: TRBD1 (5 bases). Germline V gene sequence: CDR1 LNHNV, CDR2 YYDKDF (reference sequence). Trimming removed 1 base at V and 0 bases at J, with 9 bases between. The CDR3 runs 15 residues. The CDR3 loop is CATSRVPGMNTEAFF. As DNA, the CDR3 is TGTGCCACCAGCAGAGTTCCAGGGATGAACACTGAAGCTTTCTTT.

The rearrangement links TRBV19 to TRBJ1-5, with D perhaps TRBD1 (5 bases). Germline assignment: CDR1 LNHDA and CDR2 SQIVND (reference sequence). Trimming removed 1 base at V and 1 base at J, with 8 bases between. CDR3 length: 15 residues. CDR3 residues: CASSIARASNQPQHF. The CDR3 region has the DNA TGTGCCAGTAGTATAGCCAGGGCGAGCAATCAGCCCCAGCATTTT.

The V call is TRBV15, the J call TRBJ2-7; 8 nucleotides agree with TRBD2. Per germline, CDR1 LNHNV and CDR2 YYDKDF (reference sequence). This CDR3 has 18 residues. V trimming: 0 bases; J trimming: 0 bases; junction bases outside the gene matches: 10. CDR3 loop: CATSRDLRVAGSSYEQYF. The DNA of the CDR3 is TGTGCCACCAGCAGAGATCTTCGAGTAGCGGGGTCCTCCTACGAGCAGTACTTC.

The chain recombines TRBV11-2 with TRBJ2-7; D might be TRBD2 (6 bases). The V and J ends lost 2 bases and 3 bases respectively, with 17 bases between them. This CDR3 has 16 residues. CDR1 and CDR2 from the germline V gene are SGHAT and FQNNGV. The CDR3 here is CASSLIGARGLYEQYF. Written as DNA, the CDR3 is TGTGCCAGCAGCTTAATCGGGGCTAGGGGACTCTACGAGCAGTACTTC.

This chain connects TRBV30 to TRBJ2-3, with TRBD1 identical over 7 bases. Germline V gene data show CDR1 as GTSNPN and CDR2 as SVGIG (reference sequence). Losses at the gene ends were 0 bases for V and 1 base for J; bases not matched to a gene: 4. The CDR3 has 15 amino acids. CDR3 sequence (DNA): TGTGCCTGGAGTGTACAGGGGCTCGGCACAGATACGCAGTATTTT. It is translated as CAWSVQGLGTDTQYF.

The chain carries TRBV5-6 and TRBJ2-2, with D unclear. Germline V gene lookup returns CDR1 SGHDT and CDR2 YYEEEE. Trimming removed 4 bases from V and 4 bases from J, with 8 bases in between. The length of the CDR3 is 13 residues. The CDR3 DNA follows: TGTGCCAGCAGCCCTAGGGTCACCGGGGAGCTGTTTTTT. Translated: CASSPRVTGELFF.

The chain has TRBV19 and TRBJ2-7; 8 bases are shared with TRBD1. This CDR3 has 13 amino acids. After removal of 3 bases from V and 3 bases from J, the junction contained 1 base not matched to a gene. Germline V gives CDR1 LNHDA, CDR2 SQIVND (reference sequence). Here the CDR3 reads CASSIDRGYEQYF. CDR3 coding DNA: TGTGCCAGTAGTATTGACAGGGGCTACGAGCAGTACTTC.